This T cell receptor (beta chain) appears in the sequencing data of a study of blood T cell repertoires in COVID-19. The table lists this clone with a count of one. The trim removed 4 bases at V and 4 bases at J, leaving 13 bases unmatched. The germline V gene encodes CDR1 SGHRS and CDR2 YFSETQ. This CDR3 is built from 16 residues. In the original analysis: Reference gene primer amplification yielded estimated nucleated cell counts. Clones were read by immunoSEQ multiplex PCR, and TCRdb kept only the in-frame ones, dropping some. From that table come the V and J calls and clone size; the DNA was used to work out D and trimming. The table shows some 200,000 clones, with 88% occurring only once.

The chain uses TRBV5-1 and TRBJ1-2; 7 positions agree with TRBD1. Specimen: peripheral blood. The source is a man in his 70s with acute or convalescent COVID-19. The CDR3 loop reads CASSEPGQRILYGYTF. Here the CDR3 DNA reads TGCGCCAGCAGCGAACCGGGACAGCGGATTCTCTATGGCTACACCTTC.